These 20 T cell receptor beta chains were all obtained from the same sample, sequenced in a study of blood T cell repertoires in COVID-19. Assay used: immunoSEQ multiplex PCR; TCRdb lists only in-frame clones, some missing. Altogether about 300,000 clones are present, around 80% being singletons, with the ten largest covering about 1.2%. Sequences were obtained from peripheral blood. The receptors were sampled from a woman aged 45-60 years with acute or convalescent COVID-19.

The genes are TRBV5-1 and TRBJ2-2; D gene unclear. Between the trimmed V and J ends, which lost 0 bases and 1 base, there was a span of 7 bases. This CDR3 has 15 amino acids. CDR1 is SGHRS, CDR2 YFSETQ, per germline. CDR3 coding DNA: TGCGCCAGCAGCTTGGTGGCAGAGAACACCGGGGAGCTGTTTTTT. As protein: CASSLVAENTGELFF. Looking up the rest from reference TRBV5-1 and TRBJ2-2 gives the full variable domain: KAGVTQTPRYLIKTRGQQVTLSCSPISGHRSVSWYQQTPGQGLQFLFEYFSETQRNKGNFPGRFSGRQFSNSRSEMNVSTLELGDSALYLCASSLVAENTGELFFGEGSRLTVL.

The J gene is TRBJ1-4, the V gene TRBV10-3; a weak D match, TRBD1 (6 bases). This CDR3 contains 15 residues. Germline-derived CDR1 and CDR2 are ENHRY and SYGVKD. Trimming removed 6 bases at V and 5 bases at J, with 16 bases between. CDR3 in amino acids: CAISPTGQGNEKLFF. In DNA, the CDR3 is TGTGCCATCAGCCCTACGGGGCAGGGGAATGAAAAACTGTTTTTT.

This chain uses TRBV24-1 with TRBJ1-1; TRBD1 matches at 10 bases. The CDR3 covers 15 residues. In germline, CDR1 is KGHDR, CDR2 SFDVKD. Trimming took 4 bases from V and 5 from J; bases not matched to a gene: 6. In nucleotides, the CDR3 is TGTGCCACCAGTGACTCCCGGACAGGGGGGACTGAAGCTTTCTTT. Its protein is CATSDSRTGGTEAFF.

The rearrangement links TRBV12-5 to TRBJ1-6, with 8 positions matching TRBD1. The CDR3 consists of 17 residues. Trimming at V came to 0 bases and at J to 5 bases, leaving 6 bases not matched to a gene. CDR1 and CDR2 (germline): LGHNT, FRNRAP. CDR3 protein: CASGLVLGQGNNSPLHF. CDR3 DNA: TGTGCTAGTGGTTTGGTACTAGGACAGGGAAATAATTCACCCCTCCACTTT.

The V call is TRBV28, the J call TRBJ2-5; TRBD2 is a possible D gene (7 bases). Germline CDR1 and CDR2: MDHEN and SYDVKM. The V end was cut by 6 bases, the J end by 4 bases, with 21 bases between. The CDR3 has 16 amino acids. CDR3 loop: CASRPPVAGASETQYF. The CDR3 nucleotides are TGTGCCAGCAGGCCCCCAGTGGCGGGGGCCTCAGAGACCCAGTACTTC. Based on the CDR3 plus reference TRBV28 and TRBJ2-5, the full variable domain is DVKVTQSSRYLVKRTGEKVFLECVQDMDHENMFWYRQDPGLGLRLIYFSYDVKMKEKGDIPEGYSVSREKKERFSLILESASTNQTSMYLCASRPPVAGASETQYFGPGTRLLVL.

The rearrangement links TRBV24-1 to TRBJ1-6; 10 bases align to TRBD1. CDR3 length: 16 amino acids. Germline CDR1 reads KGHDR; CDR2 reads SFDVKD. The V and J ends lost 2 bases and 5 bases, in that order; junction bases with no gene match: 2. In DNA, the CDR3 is TGTGCCACCAGTGATTCCGGGACAGGGGATAATTCACCCCTCCACTTT. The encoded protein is CATSDSGTGDNSPLHF.

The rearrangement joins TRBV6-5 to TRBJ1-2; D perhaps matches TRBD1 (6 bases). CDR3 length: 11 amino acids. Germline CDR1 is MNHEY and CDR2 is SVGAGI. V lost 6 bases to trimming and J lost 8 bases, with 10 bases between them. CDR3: CASSGTLGYTF. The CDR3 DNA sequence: TGTGCCAGCAGCGGGACATTGGGCTACACCTTC.

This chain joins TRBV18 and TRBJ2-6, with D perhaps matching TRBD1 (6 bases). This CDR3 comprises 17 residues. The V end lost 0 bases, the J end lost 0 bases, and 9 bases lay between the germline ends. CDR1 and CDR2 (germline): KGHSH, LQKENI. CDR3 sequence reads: CASSPPRGSSGANVLTF. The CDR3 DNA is TGTGCCAGCTCACCACCGAGGGGGAGCTCTGGGGCCAACGTCCTGACTTTC.

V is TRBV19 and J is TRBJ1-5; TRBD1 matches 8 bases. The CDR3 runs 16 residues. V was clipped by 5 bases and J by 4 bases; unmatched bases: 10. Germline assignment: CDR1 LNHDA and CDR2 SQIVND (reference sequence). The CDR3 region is CASSFEGTGNNQPQHF. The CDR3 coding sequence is TGTGCCAGTAGTTTCGAAGGGACAGGCAATAATCAGCCCCAGCATTTT.

CDR3 in amino acids: CASSPGRETYEQYF. CDR3 coding DNA: TGTGCCAGCTCACCCGGCAGGGAAACTTACGAGCAGTACTTC. This chain links TRBV18 with TRBJ2-7; D perhaps matches TRBD1 (5 bases). The CDR3 is made up of 14 amino acids. Germline V gene sequence: CDR1 KGHSH, CDR2 LQKENI. V was clipped by 3 bases and J by 4 bases, with 13 bases between them. Supplemented by reference TRBV18 and TRBJ2-7, the full variable domain reads NAGVMQNPRHLVRRRGQEARLRCSPMKGHSHVYWYRQLPEEGLKFMVYLQKENIIDESGMPKERFSAEFPKEGPSILRIQQVVRGDSAAYFCASSPGRETYEQYFGPGTRLTVT.

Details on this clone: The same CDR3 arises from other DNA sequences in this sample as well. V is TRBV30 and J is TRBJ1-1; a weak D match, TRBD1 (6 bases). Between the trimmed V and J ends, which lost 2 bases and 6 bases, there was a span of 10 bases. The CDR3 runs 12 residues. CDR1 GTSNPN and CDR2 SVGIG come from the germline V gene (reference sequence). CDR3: CAWSQGRAEAFF. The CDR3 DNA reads TGTGCCTGGAGTCAGGGGAGAGCTGAAGCTTTCTTT.

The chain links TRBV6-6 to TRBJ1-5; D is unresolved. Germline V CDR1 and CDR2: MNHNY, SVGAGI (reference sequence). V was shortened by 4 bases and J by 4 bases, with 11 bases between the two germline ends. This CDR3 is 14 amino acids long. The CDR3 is CASSFMGGNQPQHF. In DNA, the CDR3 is TGTGCCAGCAGTTTCATGGGAGGGAATCAGCCCCAGCATTTT.

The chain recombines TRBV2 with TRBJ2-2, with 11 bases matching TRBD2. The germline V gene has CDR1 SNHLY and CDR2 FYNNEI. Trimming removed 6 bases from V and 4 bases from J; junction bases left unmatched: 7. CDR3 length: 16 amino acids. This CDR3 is CASSILAGGSTGELFF. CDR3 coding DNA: TGTGCCAGCAGCATCCTAGCGGGAGGTAGCACCGGGGAGCTGTTTTTT.

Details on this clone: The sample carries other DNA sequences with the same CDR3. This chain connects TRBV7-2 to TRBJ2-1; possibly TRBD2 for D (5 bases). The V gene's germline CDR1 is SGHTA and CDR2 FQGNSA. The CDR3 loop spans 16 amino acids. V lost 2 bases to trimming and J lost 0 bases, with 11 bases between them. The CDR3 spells CASSLSSGSSYNEQFF. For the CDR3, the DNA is TGTGCCAGCAGCTTATCGTCGGGGAGCTCCTACAATGAGCAGTTCTTC.

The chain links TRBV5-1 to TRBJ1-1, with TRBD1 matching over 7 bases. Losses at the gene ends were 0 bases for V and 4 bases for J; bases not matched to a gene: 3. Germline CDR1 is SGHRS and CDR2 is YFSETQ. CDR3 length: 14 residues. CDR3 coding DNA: TGCGCCAGCAGCTTGGGCAGGGGGATCACTGAAGCTTTCTTT. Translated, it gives CASSLGRGITEAFF.

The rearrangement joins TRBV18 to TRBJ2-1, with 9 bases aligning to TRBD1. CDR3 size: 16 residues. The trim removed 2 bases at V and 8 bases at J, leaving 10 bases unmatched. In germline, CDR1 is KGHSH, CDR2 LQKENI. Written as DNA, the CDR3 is TGTGCCAGCTCACCAACTCCGGGACAGGGTAGGGATGAGCAGTTCTTC. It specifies CASSPTPGQGRDEQFF.

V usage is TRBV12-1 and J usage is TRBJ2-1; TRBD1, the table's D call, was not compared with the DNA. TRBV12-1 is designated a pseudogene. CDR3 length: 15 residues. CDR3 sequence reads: CASIPTGDHPNEQFF. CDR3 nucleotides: TGTGCCAGCATCCCGACAGGCGATCATCCCAATGAGCAGTTCTTC.

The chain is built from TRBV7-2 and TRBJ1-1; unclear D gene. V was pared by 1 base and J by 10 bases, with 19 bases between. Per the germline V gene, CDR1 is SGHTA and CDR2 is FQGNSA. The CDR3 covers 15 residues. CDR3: CASSLEIGRFPGAFF. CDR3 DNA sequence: TGTGCCAGCAGCTTAGAGATCGGGAGATTCCCCGGAGCTTTCTTT.

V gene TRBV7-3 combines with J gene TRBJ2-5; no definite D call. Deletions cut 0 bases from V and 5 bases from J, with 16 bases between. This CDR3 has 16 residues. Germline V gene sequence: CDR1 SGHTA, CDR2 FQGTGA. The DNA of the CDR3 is TGTGCCAGCAGCTTAACTAGTGGCGGCCCCCGGGAGACCCAGTACTTC. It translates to CASSLTSGGPRETQYF.

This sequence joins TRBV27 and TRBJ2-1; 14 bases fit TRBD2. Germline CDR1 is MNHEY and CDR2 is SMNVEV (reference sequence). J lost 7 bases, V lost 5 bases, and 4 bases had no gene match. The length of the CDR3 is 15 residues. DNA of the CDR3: TGTGCCAGCAGTGGACTAGCGGGGGGAGAGAATGAGCAGTTCTTC. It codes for CASSGLAGGENEQFF.